One sample yielded the 2 T cell receptor beta chains listed below, sequenced in a study of cytotoxic CD8 clonotypes in ibrutinib-treated CLL. The method was immunoSEQ multiplex PCR; TCRdb's version includes in-frame clones alone and lacks a portion of them. The table lists around 150,000 clones, more than 70% of them singletons. The specimen comprised PBMCs, sampled after 36 months of ibrutinib treatment. The receptors stem from a human donor with chronic lymphocytic leukemia.

The chain links TRBV5-1 to TRBJ2-2; D is undetermined. Germline V gene lookup returns CDR1 SGHRS and CDR2 YFSETQ. The CDR3 runs to 15 residues. The germline V and J ends were trimmed by 0 bases and 2 bases, with 8 bases remaining between them. CDR3 coding DNA: TGCGCCAGCAGCTTGGCAGGACGCAACACCGGGGAGCTGTTTTTT. It codes for CASSLAGRNTGELFF.

This clone has just one count. The chain is built from TRBV5-1 and TRBJ2-3; weak D call: TRBD2 (6 bases). The CDR3 has 15 amino acids. Germline values: CDR1 SGHRS, CDR2 YFSETQ. V lost 4 bases, J lost 5 bases, and 17 bases lay in between. The CDR3 sequence: CASSTGGSVLDTQYF. The CDR3 DNA reads as TGCGCCAGCAGCACCGGGGGTAGCGTACTAGATACGCAGTATTTT.